A single sample is the source of the 16 T cell receptor beta chains below, sequenced in a study of cytomegalovirus exposure and HLA in healthy donors. The PCR was carried out with 60 Vbeta primers and 13 Jbeta primers. The data were produced by immunoSEQ multiplex PCR, yet TCRdb's version contains in-frame clones alone and is incomplete. There are some 200,000 clones in the sample; around 78% occur only once, and approximately 2.1% lies in the top ten. Source material: PBMCs. The receptors here all came from a woman in her 30s in good health and CMV-seropositive.

This chain joins TRBV7-2 and TRBJ1-2, with D tentatively TRBD1 (6 bases). The V end was cut by 4 bases, the J end by 8 bases, with 17 bases between. The CDR3 contains 14 residues. The germline gives CDR1 SGHTA, CDR2 FQGNSA. In DNA form, the CDR3 reads TGTGCCAGCAGCTCCCGGCAGGGACAAAGGGGCTACACCTTC. It codes for CASSSRQGQRGYTF. Using reference TRBV7-2 and TRBJ1-2 for the parts outside the CDR3, the full variable domain is GAGVSQSPSNKVTEKGKDVELRCDPISGHTALYWYRQSLGQGLEFLIYFQGNSAPDKSGLPSDRFSAERTGGSVSTLTIQRTQQEDSAVYLCASSSRQGQRGYTFGSGTRLTVV.

The V gene is TRBV27, the J gene TRBJ1-2; 7 bases are shared with TRBD1. This CDR3 region has 12 residues. Per germline, CDR1 MNHEY and CDR2 SMNVEV (reference sequence). Unmatched junction bases numbered 5, after V lost 6 bases and J lost 7 bases. CDR3 residues: CASRNDRVGYTF. The CDR3 DNA is TGTGCCAGCAGAAATGACAGGGTTGGCTACACCTTC.

The genes are TRBV25-1 and TRBJ1-1; the D gene is possibly TRBD1 (5 bases). V was shortened by 3 bases and J by 1 base, with 12 bases between the two germline ends. Germline lookup yields CDR1 MGHDK and CDR2 SYGVNS. CDR3 length: 15 amino acids. CDR3 nucleotides: TGTGCCAGCAGTGAGGAGGGGCCCCCGAACACTGAAGCTTTCTTT. Its protein is CASSEEGPPNTEAFF.

The table lists this clone with a count of one. This rearrangement joins TRBV7-2 to TRBJ2-7; 15 bases align to TRBD2. Germline CDR1 SGHTA, CDR2 FQGNSA. V shed 4 bases and J 4 bases; nucleotides not matched to a gene: 5. The CDR3 sequence is 16 residues long. Here the CDR3 DNA reads TGTGCCAGCAGCTCCGGGACTAGCGGGAGGTATTACGAGCAGTACTTC. Its translation: CASSSGTSGRYYEQYF.

This sequence joins TRBV6-6 and TRBJ1-5; D remains ambiguous. Germline CDR1 reads MNHNY; CDR2 reads SVGAGI (reference sequence). Between the trimmed V and J ends, which lost 6 bases and 2 bases, there was a span of 14 bases. This CDR3 contains 15 residues. CDR3 loop: CASRAGNMGNQPQHF. In DNA, the CDR3 is TGTGCCAGCAGAGCCGGGAATATGGGCAATCAGCCCCAGCATTTT.

V gene TRBV7-9 combines with J gene TRBJ2-1; a weak D match, TRBD2 (5 bases). The V gene lost 2 bases and the J gene lost 2 bases, with 16 bases spanning the gap. The CDR3 totals 17 residues. Germline V gives CDR1 SEHNR, CDR2 FQNEAQ (reference sequence). CDR3 in amino acids: CASSLRAANRPYNEQFF. The CDR3 DNA follows: TGTGCCAGCAGCTTAAGAGCGGCCAATCGACCCTACAATGAGCAGTTCTTC. Variable domain in full (rest from reference TRBV7-9 and TRBJ2-1): DTGVSQNPRHKITKRGQNVTFRCDPISEHNRLYWYRQTLGQGPEFLTYFQNEAQLEKSRLLSDRFSAERPKGSFSTLEIQRTEQGDSAMYLCASSLRAANRPYNEQFFGPGTRLTVL.

This chain joins TRBV5-1 and TRBJ1-1, with D possibly being TRBD1 (5 bases). Germline CDR1 SGHRS, CDR2 YFSETQ. The length of the CDR3 is 15 residues. Trimming shortened V by 3 bases and J by 8 bases, and 20 bases separated the two germline ends. The CDR3 reads CASSSVSPVSGEAFF. Here the CDR3 DNA reads TGCGCCAGCAGCTCCGTGTCCCCTGTTTCAGGGGAAGCTTTCTTT.

This clone has only a few counts. V usage is TRBV6-5 and J usage is TRBJ2-7; a weak D match, TRBD2 (6 bases). Looked up from germline, CDR1 is MNHEY and CDR2 is SVGAGI. The V and J ends lost 2 bases and 6 bases respectively, with 20 bases between them. The CDR3 has 16 residues. CDR3 sequence: CASSYILAGLLLEQYF. CDR3 sequence (DNA): TGTGCCAGCAGTTACATCCTCGCGGGACTCCTCCTCGAGCAGTACTTC.

The V and J genes are TRBV10-3 and TRBJ1-1; maybe TRBD1 (5 bases). V lost 6 bases to trimming and J lost 2 bases, with 13 bases between them. The CDR3 runs to 14 residues. From germline, CDR1 is ENHRY and CDR2 SYGVKD. The chain's CDR3 is CAIRDFQGNTEAFF. The CDR3 bases are TGTGCCATCAGAGATTTTCAGGGAAACACTGAAGCTTTCTTT.

The rearrangement joins TRBV7-9 to TRBJ2-2; maybe TRBD1 (5 bases). The CDR3 runs to 14 residues. V was cut by 5 bases and J by 2 bases, with 9 bases left in between. Germline assignment: CDR1 SEHNR and CDR2 FQNEAQ (reference sequence). CDR3 in amino acids: CASSLQGNTGELFF. CDR3 DNA sequence: TGTGCCAGCAGCCTGCAGGGAAACACCGGGGAGCTGTTTTTT. Drawing the rest from reference TRBV7-9 and TRBJ2-2, the complete variable domain is DTGVSQNPRHKITKRGQNVTFRCDPISEHNRLYWYRQTLGQGPEFLTYFQNEAQLEKSRLLSDRFSAERPKGSFSTLEIQRTEQGDSAMYLCASSLQGNTGELFFGEGSRLTVL.

This rearrangement joins TRBV29-1 to TRBJ1-2, with D unresolved. Germline values: CDR1 SQVTM, CDR2 ANQGSEA. The CDR3 sequence is 14 residues long. The V gene lost 0 bases and the J gene lost 4 bases, with 12 bases spanning the gap. CDR3 in DNA: TGCAGCGTTGAAGAGTCCGGGTTTGGCTATGGCTACACCTTC. Translation: CSVEESGFGYGYTF.

The chain is built from TRBV19 and TRBJ1-4; no clear D. V gave up 5 bases and J gave up 8 bases, with 15 bases separating them. The CDR3 has 14 amino acids. From germline, CDR1 is LNHDA and CDR2 SQIVND (reference sequence). CDR3 region: CASSAGSFDEKLFF. The CDR3 DNA follows: TGTGCCAGTAGTGCGGGTAGTTTCGACGAAAAACTGTTTTTT.

The J gene is TRBJ1-1, the V gene TRBV29-1; TRBD1 aligns across 8 bases. CDR3 length: 15 amino acids. Germline V gives CDR1 SQVTM, CDR2 ANQGSEA. V lost 4 bases to trimming and J lost 1 base; unmatched junction nucleotides: 8. The CDR3 spells CSVAMRTGPNTEAFF. CDR3 DNA: TGCAGCGTTGCAATGCGGACAGGGCCGAACACTGAAGCTTTCTTT.

The CDR3 here is CATSRDPGINQPQHF. The DNA of the CDR3 is TGTGCCACCAGCAGAGATCCGGGAATCAATCAGCCCCAGCATTTT. The V gene is TRBV15, the J gene TRBJ1-5; D unclear. There are 15 residues in the CDR3. The germline gives CDR1 LNHNV, CDR2 YYDKDF (reference sequence). The germline V and J ends were trimmed by 0 bases and 3 bases, with 9 bases remaining between them. Complete variable domain (other parts from reference TRBV15 and TRBJ1-5): DAMVIQNPRYQVTQFGKPVTLSCSQTLNHNVMYWYQQKSSQAPKLLFHYYDKDFNNEADTPDNFQSRRPNTSFCFLDIRSPGLGDTAMYLCATSRDPGINQPQHFGDGTRLSIL.

This clone turned up a few times. The V gene is TRBV27, the J gene TRBJ1-1; D might be TRBD1 (5 bases). V shed 3 bases and J shed 0 bases, with 11 bases lying between them. The CDR3 covers 15 residues. The germline CDR1 and CDR2 sequences are MNHEY and SMNVEV (reference sequence). The CDR3 nucleotides read TGTGCCAGCAGTTTGTCAGACAGCATGAACACTGAAGCTTTCTTT. It specifies CASSLSDSMNTEAFF.

The chain is built from TRBV6-1 and TRBJ1-5, with a weak D call TRBD1 (5 bases). Trimming removed 4 bases from V and 5 bases from J, with 21 bases in between. In germline, CDR1 is MNHNS, CDR2 SASEGT. The CDR3 contains 17 residues. This CDR3 is CASSVHSGGSGHQPQHF. CDR3 nucleotides: TGTGCCAGCAGTGTACACAGTGGGGGGTCTGGGCATCAGCCCCAGCATTTT.